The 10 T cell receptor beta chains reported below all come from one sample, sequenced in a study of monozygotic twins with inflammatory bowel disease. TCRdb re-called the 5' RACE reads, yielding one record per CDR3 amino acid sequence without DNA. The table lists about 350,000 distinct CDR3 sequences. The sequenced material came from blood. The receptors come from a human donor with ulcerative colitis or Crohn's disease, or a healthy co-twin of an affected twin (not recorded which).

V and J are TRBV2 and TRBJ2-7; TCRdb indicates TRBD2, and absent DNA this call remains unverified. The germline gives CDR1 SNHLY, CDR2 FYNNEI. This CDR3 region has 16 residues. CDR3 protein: CASKDGGLAGVNEQYF.

CDR3 region: CASSLVTGVASPLHF. The chain combines TRBV27 with TRBJ1-6; absent DNA, TCRdb's TRBD1 call cannot be checked. The CDR3 spans 15 residues. In germline, CDR1 is MNHEY, CDR2 SMNVEV (reference sequence).

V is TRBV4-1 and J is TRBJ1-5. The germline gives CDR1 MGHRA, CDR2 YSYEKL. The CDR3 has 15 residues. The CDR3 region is CASSQQGLSNQPQHF.

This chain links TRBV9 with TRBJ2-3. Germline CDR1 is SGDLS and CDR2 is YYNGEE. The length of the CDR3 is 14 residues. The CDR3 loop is CASSVDLYTDTQYF.

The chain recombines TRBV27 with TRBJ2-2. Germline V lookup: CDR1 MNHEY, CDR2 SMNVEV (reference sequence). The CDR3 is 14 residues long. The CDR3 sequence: CASSVGVNTGELFF.

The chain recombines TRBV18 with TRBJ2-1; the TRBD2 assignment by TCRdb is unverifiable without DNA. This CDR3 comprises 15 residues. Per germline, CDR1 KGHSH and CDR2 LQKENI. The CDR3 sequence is CASSPTSGGYNEQFF.

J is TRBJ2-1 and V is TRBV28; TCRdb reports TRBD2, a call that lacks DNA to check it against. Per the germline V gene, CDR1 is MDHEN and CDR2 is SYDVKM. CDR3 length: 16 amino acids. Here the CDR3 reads CASSPTGTSGPREQFF.

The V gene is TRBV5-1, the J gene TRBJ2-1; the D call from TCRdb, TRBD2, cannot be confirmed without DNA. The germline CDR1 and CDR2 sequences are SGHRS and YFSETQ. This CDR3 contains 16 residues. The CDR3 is CASSGGLAGVLYEQFF.

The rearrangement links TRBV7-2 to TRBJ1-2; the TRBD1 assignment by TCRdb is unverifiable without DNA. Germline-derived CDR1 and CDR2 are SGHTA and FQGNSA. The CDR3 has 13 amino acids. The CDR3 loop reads CASSLPGFFGYTF. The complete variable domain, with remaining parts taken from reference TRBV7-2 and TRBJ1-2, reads GAGVSQSPSNKVTEKGKDVELRCDPISGHTALYWYRQSLGQGLEFLIYFQGNSAPDKSGLPSDRFSAERTGGSVSTLTIQRTQQEDSAVYLCASSLPGFFGYTFGSGTRLTVV.

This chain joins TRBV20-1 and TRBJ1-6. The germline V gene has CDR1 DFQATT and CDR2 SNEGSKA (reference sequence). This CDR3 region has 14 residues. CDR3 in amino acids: CSARYGRLNSPLHF.